This TCR beta chain stems from a study of T-cell reconstitution after alpha-beta-depleted transplantation in children. This clonotype was observed once. Its antigen is currently unknown. A much larger clonotype is one base distant, so this may be a read error. The CDR3 extends over 15 amino acids. CDR1 and CDR2 from the germline V gene are LGHNA and YNFKEQ. For TCRbeta, the library was prepared with unique molecular identifiers. TCRdb called the PCR reads again in MiXCR, with one record for every CDR3 protein. This sample carries about 240,000 distinct CDR3 sequences, 25% of them seen once, and the ten largest clones take about 2.6%. The study, taken as a whole, reports: In some patients, recipient T cells and intrathymic progenitors surviving conditioning explained high day-60 diversity. After one year, T-cell counts and TCRbeta diversity mostly came from new T cells.

The material sequenced was PBMCs, taken before TCRalphabeta/CD19-depleted stem cell transplant. The source of this sequence is a girl aged 2 to 10 with Fanconi anemia, due to receive a stem cell transplant. The chain joins TRBV4-2 to TRBJ2-7, with D unresolved. CDR3 loop: CARSQEASSTYEQYF. As DNA, the CDR3 is TGTGCCAGAAGCCAAGAGGCCTCTAGTACCTACGAGCAGTACTTC.